Following are 17 T cell receptor beta chains from one sample sequenced in a study of OX40 agonist ivuxolimab in advanced cancers. The assay was immunoSEQ multiplex PCR, and TCRdb's table has in-frame clones only and misses some. The table records 70,000 or so clones, approximately 86% of them present only once. Sample: CD4+ or CD8+ T cells sorted from blood, taken in a trial of the OX40 agonist ivuxolimab. These receptors all come from an adult with an advanced solid tumor such as melanoma, head and neck, liver or kidney cancer.

The chain recombines TRBV2 with TRBJ2-3; weak D call: TRBD1 (6 bases). The CDR3 is 15 residues long. V lost 2 bases and J 2 bases, leaving 11 bases between the germline ends. CDR1 is SNHLY, CDR2 FYNNEI, per germline. The CDR3 region is CASSERTDSTDTQYF. The DNA for the CDR3 is TGTGCCAGCAGTGAACGGACAGATTCCACAGATACGCAGTATTTT. Drawing the rest from reference TRBV2 and TRBJ2-3, the complete variable domain is EPEVTQTPSHQVTQMGQEVILRCVPISNHLYFYWYRQILGQKVEFLVSFYNNEISEKSEIFDDQFSVERPDGSNFTLKIRSTKLEDSAMYFCASSERTDSTDTQYFGPGTRLTVL.

With respect to this clone: Germline and junction disagree at one end, which may indicate a read error. The sample holds other DNA sequences that translate to the same CDR3. The chain combines TRBV28 with TRBJ1-5; no definite D call. Looked up from germline, CDR1 is MDHEN and CDR2 is SYDVKM. The CDR3 has 16 residues. DNA for the CDR3: TGTGCCAGCAGTTACGGGCGAGGGAGGACGGATCAACCCCAGCATTTT. This sequence encodes CASSYGRGRTDQPQHF.

The rearrangement joins TRBV30 to TRBJ1-1; D unclear. V was shortened by 2 bases and J by 4 bases, with 8 bases between the two germline ends. Germline lookup yields CDR1 GTSNPN and CDR2 SVGIG (reference sequence). The CDR3 has 12 amino acids. The CDR3 coding sequence is TGTGCCTGGAGTCCCTATCGCACTGAAGCTTTCTTT. This sequence encodes CAWSPYRTEAFF.

The chain combines TRBV7-6 with TRBJ2-5; 8 nucleotides match TRBD1. V dropped 3 bases and J dropped 3; count of bases not matched to a gene: 3. The CDR3 is 14 residues long. The V gene's germline CDR1 is SGHVS and CDR2 FNYEAQ. Here the CDR3 reads CASSLGQAKETQYF. The CDR3 DNA reads TGTGCCAGCAGCTTGGGACAGGCGAAAGAGACCCAGTACTTC.

The rearrangement joins TRBV9 to TRBJ1-2; D gene uncertain. This CDR3 contains 13 residues. The V and J ends lost 3 bases and 4 bases respectively, with 10 bases between them. Germline CDR1 reads SGDLS; CDR2 reads YYNGEE. The CDR3 sequence is CASSGTDRYGYTF. DNA of the CDR3: TGTGCCAGCAGCGGGACGGACCGCTATGGCTACACCTTC.

This chain joins TRBV4-1 and TRBJ1-5; D might be TRBD1 (6 bases). Germline lookup yields CDR1 MGHRA and CDR2 YSYEKL. CDR3 length: 15 residues. Between the trimmed V and J ends, which lost 5 bases and 3 bases, there was a span of 14 bases. CDR3 protein: CASSLDQGTNQPQHF. In nucleotides, the CDR3 is TGCGCCAGCAGCTTGGACCAGGGGACCAATCAGCCCCAGCATTTT.

V is TRBV30 and J is TRBJ2-5; 8 bases are shared with TRBD2. The CDR3 runs to 14 residues. Losses at the gene ends were 3 bases for V and 5 bases for J; bases not matched to a gene: 8. Germline V gene lookup returns CDR1 GTSNPN and CDR2 SVGIG (reference sequence). The CDR3 reads CAWRGRAGVETQYF. CDR3 nucleotides: TGTGCCTGGAGAGGACGAGCGGGAGTTGAGACCCAGTACTTC.

The chain recombines TRBV11-3 with TRBJ2-7; D possibly uses TRBD1 or TRBD2 (5 bases each). CDR3 size: 15 residues. Looked up from germline, CDR1 is SGHNT and CDR2 is YENEEA. The V end was cut by 1 base, the J end by 2 bases, with 12 bases between. The CDR3 bases are TGTGCCAGCAGCTTAGGGGGGACGGACACCTACGAGCAGTACTTC. Translation: CASSLGGTDTYEQYF.

This clone has only one observation. The chain couples TRBV6-1 to TRBJ2-5, with 13 bases lining up with TRBD2. Looked up from germline, CDR1 is MNHNS and CDR2 is SASEGT. This CDR3 contains 15 residues. Trimming took 4 bases from V and 5 from J; bases not matched to a gene: 4. This CDR3 is CASSGGLAGYETQYF. CDR3 in DNA: TGTGCCAGCAGTGGGGGACTAGCGGGATACGAGACCCAGTACTTC.

V is TRBV29-1 and J is TRBJ2-3; the D is unclear. This CDR3 is built from 16 residues. CDR1 is SQVTM, CDR2 ANQGSEA, per germline. The germline V and J ends were trimmed by 3 bases and 2 bases, with 18 bases remaining between them. CDR3 nucleotide sequence: TGCAGCGTTGACAGGCGCGCCGTCTGGAACACAGATACGCAGTATTTT. It specifies CSVDRRAVWNTDTQYF.

The chain couples TRBV18 to TRBJ2-1; 9 bases are shared with TRBD1. Germline CDR1 and CDR2: KGHSH and LQKENI. V was pared by 3 bases and J by 9 bases, with 6 bases of the junction left unmatched. The CDR3 totals 14 residues. The CDR3 DNA follows: TGTGCCAGCTCACCCGACAGGGGGACAGTTGAGCAGTTCTTC. Translated, it gives CASSPDRGTVEQFF.

This clone is medium-sized within its sample. The identical CDR3 is also encoded by other nucleotide sequences in the sample. This rearrangement joins TRBV7-2 to TRBJ2-7; 10 nucleotides agree with TRBD1. Germline V gives CDR1 SGHTA, CDR2 FQGNSA. CDR3 length: 14 amino acids. The junction had 2 bases not matched to a gene; V was cut back by 2 bases and J by 4 bases. The CDR3 region has the DNA TGTGCCAGCAGCTTACTGGGACAGGGGTACGAGCAGTACTTC. It yields the protein CASSLLGQGYEQYF.

This rearrangement joins TRBV28 to TRBJ2-3; 8 bases match TRBD1. The ends lost 6 bases at V and 1 base at J; junction bases unmatched: 6. The CDR3 is 15 amino acids. Per germline, CDR1 MDHEN and CDR2 SYDVKM. CDR3 sequence (DNA): TGTGCCAGCAGCCAGGGGGCGGCAGGCACAGATACGCAGTATTTT. Amino acids: CASSQGAAGTDTQYF.

This rearrangement joins TRBV9 to TRBJ1-2, with unresolved D. V was shortened by 4 bases and J by 14 bases, with 9 bases between the two germline ends. The CDR3 is made up of 9 amino acids. Germline-derived CDR1 and CDR2 are SGDLS and YYNGEE. The CDR3 DNA reads TGTGCCAGCAGCCTTCCTGAGACCTTC. The encoded protein is CASSLPETF. The full variable domain, in which reference TRBV9 and TRBJ1-2 provide the parts outside the CDR3, is DSGVTQTPKHLITATGQRVTLRCSPRSGDLSVYWYQQSLDQGLQFLIQYYNGEERAKGNILERFSAQQFPDLHSELNLSSLELGDSALYFCASSLPETFGSGTRLTVV.

This clone was found once. V is TRBV28 and J is TRBJ2-6; D may be TRBD1 (5 bases). CDR1 is MDHEN and CDR2 is SYDVKM in the germline V gene. The CDR3 loop spans 13 amino acids. The V end lost 6 bases, the J end lost 2 bases, and 5 bases lay between the germline ends. CDR3 loop: CASRGAGANVLTF. The DNA for the CDR3 is TGTGCCAGCAGAGGGGCTGGGGCCAACGTCCTGACTTTC.

The rearrangement links TRBV7-2 to TRBJ1-5; TRBD1 matches at 11 bases. The CDR3 has 15 residues. Germline lookup yields CDR1 SGHTA and CDR2 FQGNSA. Losses at the gene ends were 3 bases for V and 3 bases for J; bases not matched to a gene: 1. The chain's CDR3 is CASSLGQGVNQPQHF. In DNA, the CDR3 is TGTGCCAGCAGCTTGGGACAGGGGGTCAATCAGCCCCAGCATTTT.

The chain has TRBV9 and TRBJ1-2, with D possibly TRBD1 on 5 matching bases. The V gene lost 3 bases and the J gene lost 3 bases, with 9 bases spanning the gap. Germline values: CDR1 SGDLS, CDR2 YYNGEE. The CDR3 totals 13 residues. CDR3 sequence: CASSGTGHYGYTF. The CDR3 DNA sequence: TGTGCCAGCAGCGGTACGGGACACTATGGCTACACCTTC.